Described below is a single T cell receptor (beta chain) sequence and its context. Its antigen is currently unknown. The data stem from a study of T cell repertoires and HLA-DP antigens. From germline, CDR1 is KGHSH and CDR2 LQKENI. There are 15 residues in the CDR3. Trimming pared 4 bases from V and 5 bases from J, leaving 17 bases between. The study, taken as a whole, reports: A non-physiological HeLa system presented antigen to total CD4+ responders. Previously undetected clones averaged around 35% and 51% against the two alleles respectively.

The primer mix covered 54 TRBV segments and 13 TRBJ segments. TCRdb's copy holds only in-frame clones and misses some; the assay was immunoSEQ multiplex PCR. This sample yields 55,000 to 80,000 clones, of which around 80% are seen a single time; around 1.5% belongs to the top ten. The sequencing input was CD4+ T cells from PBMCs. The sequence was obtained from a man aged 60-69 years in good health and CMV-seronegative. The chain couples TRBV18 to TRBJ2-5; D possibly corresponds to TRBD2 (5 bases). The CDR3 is CASSLTRSPGETQYF. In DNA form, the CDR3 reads TGTGCCAGCTCACTAACTCGGAGCCCGGGGGAGACCCAGTACTTC.